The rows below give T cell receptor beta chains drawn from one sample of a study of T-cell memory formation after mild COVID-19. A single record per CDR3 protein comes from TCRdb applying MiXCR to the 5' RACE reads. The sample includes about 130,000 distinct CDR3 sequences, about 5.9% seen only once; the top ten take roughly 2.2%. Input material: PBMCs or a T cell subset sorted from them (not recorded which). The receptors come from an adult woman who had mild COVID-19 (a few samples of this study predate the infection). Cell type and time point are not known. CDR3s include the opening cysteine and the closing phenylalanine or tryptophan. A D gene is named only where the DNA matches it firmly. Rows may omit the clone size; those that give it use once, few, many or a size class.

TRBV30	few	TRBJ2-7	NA	CAWTSWSGGPYEQYF	TGTGCCTGGACCTCATGGAGCGGAGGCCCCTACGAGCAGTACTTC
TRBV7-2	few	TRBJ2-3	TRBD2	CASSFSGTSTDTQYF	TGTGCCAGCAGCTTTAGCGGGACTAGCACAGATACGCAGTATTTT
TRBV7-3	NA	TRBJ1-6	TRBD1	CASSLTGTGESPLHF	TGTGCCAGCAGCTTAACGGGGACAGGGGAGTCACCCCTCCACTTT
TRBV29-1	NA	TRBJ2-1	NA	CSVEEPNRAFSSYNEQFF	TGCAGCGTTGAAGAGCCGAACCGGGCCTTTAGCTCCTACAATGAGCAGTTCTTC
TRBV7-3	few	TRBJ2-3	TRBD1	CASSYKGADTQYF	TGTGCCAGCAGCTATAAGGGGGCGGATACGCAGTATTTT
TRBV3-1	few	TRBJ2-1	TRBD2	CASSQSGTSGGARNEQFF	TGTGCCAGCAGCCAATCAGGGACTAGCGGGGGGGCACGCAATGAGCAGTTCTTC
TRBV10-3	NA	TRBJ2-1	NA	CAISESLAREEQFF	TGTGCCATCAGTGAGTCGCTAGCCCGGGAGGAGCAGTTCTTC
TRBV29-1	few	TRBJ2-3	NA	CSAETTDTQYF	TGCAGCGCCGAGACCACAGATACGCAGTATTTT
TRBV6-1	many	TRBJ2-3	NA	CASSVVRDTQYF	TGTGCCAGCAGCGTGGTAAGAGATACGCAGTATTTT
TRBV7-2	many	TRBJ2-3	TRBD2	CASSISGGNTDTQYF	TGTGCCAGCAGCATTAGCGGGGGCAACACAGATACGCAGTATTTT
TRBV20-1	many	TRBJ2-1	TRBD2	CSAPTSGPSGGEQFF	TGCAGTGCCCCGACTAGCGGGCCGTCAGGAGGTGAGCAGTTCTTC
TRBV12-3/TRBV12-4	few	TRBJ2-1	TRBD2	CASSLGLAGGSAEQFF	TGTGCCAGCAGCCTCGGACTAGCGGGGGGGTCGGCTGAGCAGTTCTTC
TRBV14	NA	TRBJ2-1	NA	CASNQGLYNEQFF	TGTGCCAGCAATCAAGGGCTGTACAATGAGCAGTTCTTC
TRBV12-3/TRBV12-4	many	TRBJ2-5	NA	CASSLKETQYF	TGTGCCAGCAGTTTGAAGGAGACCCAGTACTTC
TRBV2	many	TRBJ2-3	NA	CASSEVAGQGVGDTQYF	TGTGCCAGCAGTGAGGTAGCGGGACAGGGTGTCGGTGATACGCAGTATTTT
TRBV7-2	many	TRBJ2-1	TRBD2	CASSPGLAGVPHEQFF	TGTGCCAGCAGCCCGGGACTAGCGGGAGTCCCCCATGAGCAGTTCTTC
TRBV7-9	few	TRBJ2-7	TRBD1	CASSPTQTGVRYEQYF	TGTGCCAGCAGCCCGACCCAGACAGGGGTTAGGTACGAGCAGTACTTC
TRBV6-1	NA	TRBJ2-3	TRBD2	CASSGVRESTDTQYF	TGTGCCAGCAGTGGTGTGCGGGAGAGCACAGATACGCAGTATTTT
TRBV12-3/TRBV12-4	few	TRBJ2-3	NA	CASSMGLAPSTDTQYF	TGTGCCAGCAGCATGGGCCTAGCTCCTAGCACAGATACGCAGTATTTT
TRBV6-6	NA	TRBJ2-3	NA	CASTDTGSSTDTQYF	TGTGCCAGCACTGACACAGGGTCTAGCACAGATACGCAGTATTTT
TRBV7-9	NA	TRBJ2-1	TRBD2	CASSSVRGGDEQFF	TGTGCCAGCAGCTCCGTGCGGGGGGGCGATGAGCAGTTCTTC
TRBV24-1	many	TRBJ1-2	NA	CATSSGYGYTF	TGTGCCACCAGTTCCGGCTATGGCTACACCTTC
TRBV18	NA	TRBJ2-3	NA	CASSPPGWTTDTQYF	TGTGCCAGCTCACCACCAGGGTGGACCACAGATACGCAGTATTTT
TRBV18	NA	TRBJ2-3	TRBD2	CASSPGTTFTDTQYF	TGTGCCAGCTCACCAGGGACTACCTTCACAGATACGCAGTATTTT
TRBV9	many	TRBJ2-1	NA	CASSVYMNNEQFF	TGTGCCAGCAGCGTTTATATGAACAATGAGCAGTTCTTC
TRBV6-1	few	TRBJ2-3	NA	CASRPRQEISTDTQYF	TGTGCCAGCAGACCTAGACAGGAAATTAGCACAGATACGCAGTATTTT
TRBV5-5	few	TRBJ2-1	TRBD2	CASSPLAGGYNEQFF	TGTGCCAGCAGCCCACTAGCGGGGGGCTACAATGAGCAGTTCTTC
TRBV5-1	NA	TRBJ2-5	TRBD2	CASSSSAAGGYETQYF	TGCGCCAGCAGCTCATCCGCGGCGGGGGGTTATGAGACCCAGTACTTC
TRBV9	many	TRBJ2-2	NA	CASDKNTGELFF	TGTGCCAGCGATAAGAACACCGGGGAGCTGTTTTTT
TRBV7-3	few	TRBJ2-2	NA	CASSLRGNGELFF	TGTGCCAGCAGCTTAAGGGGGAACGGGGAGCTGTTTTTT
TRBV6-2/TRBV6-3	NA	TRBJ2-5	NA	CASSASQETQYF	TGTGCCAGCAGTGCCAGCCAAGAGACCCAGTACTTC
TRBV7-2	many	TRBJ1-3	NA	CASSQFGGLSGNTIYF	TGTGCCAGCAGCCAATTCGGTGGCCTCTCTGGAAACACCATATATTTT
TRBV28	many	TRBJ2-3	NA	CASSLSGRSTDTQYF	TGTGCCAGCAGTTTATCGGGACGGAGCACAGATACGCAGTATTTT
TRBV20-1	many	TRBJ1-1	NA	CSARKDPGPGAFF	TGCAGTGCTAGAAAGGATCCGGGACCAGGAGCTTTCTTT
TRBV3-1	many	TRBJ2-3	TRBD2	CASSQGEPGLAGGLPPSVTQYF	TGTGCCAGCAGCCAAGGGGAACCGGGACTAGCGGGAGGACTCCCCCCCTCGGTAACGCAGTATTTT
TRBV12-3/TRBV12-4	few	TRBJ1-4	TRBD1	CASSLGTGREKLFF	TGTGCCAGCAGTTTGGGGACAGGACGAGAAAAACTGTTTTTT
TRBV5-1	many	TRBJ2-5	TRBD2	CASSLMPLLAGKETQYF	TGCGCCAGCAGCTTGATGCCTCTCCTAGCGGGGAAAGAGACCCAGTACTTC
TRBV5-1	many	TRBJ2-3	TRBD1	CASSLNPGQMENTQYF	TGCGCCAGCAGCTTAAATCCGGGACAGATGGAGAATACGCAGTATTTT
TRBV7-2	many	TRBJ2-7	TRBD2	CASSLDLAGGPVQYF	TGTGCCAGCAGCTTAGACCTAGCGGGAGGGCCGGTGCAGTACTTC
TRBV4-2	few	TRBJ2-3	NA	CASSPLTTGLRTDTQYF	TGTGCCAGCAGCCCACTTACTACAGGGTTGCGCACAGATACGCAGTATTTT
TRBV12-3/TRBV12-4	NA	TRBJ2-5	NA	CASSSGPGPPYF	TGTGCCAGCAGTTCCGGTCCCGGGCCCCCTTACTTC
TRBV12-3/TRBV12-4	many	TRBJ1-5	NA	CASQGMSHQPQHF	TGTGCCAGCCAAGGCATGTCCCATCAGCCCCAGCATTTT
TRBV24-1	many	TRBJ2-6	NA	CATSFGGSTADGANVLTF	TGTGCCACCAGTTTTGGGGGCTCCACGGCTGATGGGGCCAACGTCCTGACTTTC
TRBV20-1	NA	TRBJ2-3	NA	CSARDGWTDTQYF	TGCAGTGCTAGAGATGGCTGGACAGATACGCAGTATTTT
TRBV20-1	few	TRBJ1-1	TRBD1	CSAARGPAGTEAFF	TGCAGTGCTGCAAGGGGGCCGGCCGGCACTGAAGCTTTCTTT